Sequencing of this T cell receptor beta chain was carried out in a study of T cells after posttransplantation cyclophosphamide. Profiled with immunoSEQ multiplex PCR; TCRdb holds only in-frame clones, not every one. The repertoire consists of tens of thousands of clones, none detected only once. Per the germline V gene, CDR1 is MNHEY and CDR2 is SVGAGI. Trimming cost V 5 bases and J 5 bases; bases outside gene matches: 6. The CDR3 length is 15 residues. Study-level points and caveats: Later blood repertoires were often dominated by clones from the donor CD8+ memory compartment. Blood and skin or GI T cell repertoires showed limited TRB overlap. Recipient CMV seropositivity and CMV reactivation strongly tracked TRB clonality.

This clone has at least ten counts. Its antigen is not identified. Sequencing was performed on PBMCs. This TCR derives from a woman aged 60-70 years in good health, CMV-negative, and a related stem cell transplant donor. V and J are TRBV6-5 and TRBJ1-4, with 9 bases matching TRBD1. This CDR3 is CASSAPGTGNEKLFF. The CDR3, as DNA: TGTGCCAGCAGTGCTCCGGGGACAGGGAATGAAAAACTGTTTTTT.